The T cell receptor (beta chain) under discussion was sequenced for a study of long-term antiretroviral therapy in people with HIV. The CDR3 has 13 residues. Per the germline V gene, CDR1 is SGHTA and CDR2 is FQGTGA. V was pared by 5 bases and J by 8 bases, with 8 bases of the junction left unmatched. This clone was observed a few times. Amounts of roughly 0.95-11 million cryopreserved PBMC were held in the samples before DNA extraction. Researchers report immunoSEQ v3.0 was run at survey level. Using immunoSEQ multiplex PCR, the repertoire was profiled, and TCRdb retains in-frame clones only, with some absent. Seen here are 15,000 to 20,000 clones, around nine tenths observed once, and the top ten hold around 10%.

The specimen was unsorted PBMCs, collected 0.3 years after starting antiretroviral therapy. The chain combines TRBV7-3 with TRBJ1-2; 7 bases align to TRBD1. The TCR comes from a man between 60 and 75 years old with HIV. The DNA for the CDR3 is TGTGCCAGCAGCGCCCGACAGGGCCACGGCTACACCTTC. It translates to CASSARQGHGYTF.